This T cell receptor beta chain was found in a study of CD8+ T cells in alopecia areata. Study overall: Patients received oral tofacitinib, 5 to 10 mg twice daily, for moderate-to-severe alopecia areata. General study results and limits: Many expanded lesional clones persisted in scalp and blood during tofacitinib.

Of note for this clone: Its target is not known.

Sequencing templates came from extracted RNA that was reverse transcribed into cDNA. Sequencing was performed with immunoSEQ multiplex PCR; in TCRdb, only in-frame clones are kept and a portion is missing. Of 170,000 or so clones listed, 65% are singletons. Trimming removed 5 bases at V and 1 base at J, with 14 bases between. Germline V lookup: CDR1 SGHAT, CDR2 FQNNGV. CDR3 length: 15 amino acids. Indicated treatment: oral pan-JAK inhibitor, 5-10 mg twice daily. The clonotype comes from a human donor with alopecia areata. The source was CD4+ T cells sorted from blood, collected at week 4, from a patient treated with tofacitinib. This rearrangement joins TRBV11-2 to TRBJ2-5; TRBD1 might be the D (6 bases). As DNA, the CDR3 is TGTGCCAGCAGCCCAAACAGGGTACTCCAAGAGACCCAGTACTTC. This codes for CASSPNRVLQETQYF.